This TCR beta chain was sequenced during a study of blood T cell repertoires in COVID-19. Clones were sequenced by immunoSEQ multiplex PCR, and TCRdb holds only the in-frame ones, with some missing. Of roughly 200,000 clones listed, about 83% are singletons. The receptor comes from a woman aged 25-40 years who had been exposed to COVID-19. Sequenced: PBMCs or T cells enriched from blood (not recorded which).

Written as DNA, the CDR3 is TGCGCCAGCAGCCAAGATGGGACATCCTATGGCTACACCTTC. Amino acids: CASSQDGTSYGYTF. The rearrangement links TRBV4-1 to TRBJ1-2; tentatively, D is TRBD1 (6 bases). The CDR3 has 14 amino acids. Deletions cut 0 bases from V and 4 bases from J, with 9 bases between. CDR1 and CDR2 from the germline V gene are MGHRA and YSYEKL.